Listed here is a single T cell receptor beta chain. Its antigen is as yet unknown. The junction departs from germline at one end; a sequencing error may be responsible. The germline CDR1 and CDR2 sequences are LGHNA and YNFKEQ. The CDR3 is 17 amino acids. The sample belongs to a study of OX40 agonist ivuxolimab in advanced cancers. General observations from the study: Some of the lowest clonal expansion was seen in partial responders at 0.1-3.0 mg/kg. Averaged across samples, CD8+ T cells carried more expanded clones than CD4+ did. At 0.1 to 3.0 mg/kg and by week 6, clonal expansion occurred in CD4+ and CD8+ blood T cells.

Data came from immunoSEQ multiplex PCR; TCRdb stores just in-frame clones and leaves some out. This table holds over 60,000 clones, 84% found once. V gene TRBV4-2 combines with J gene TRBJ1-1; TRBD1 agrees at 8 bases. The source is an adult with an advanced solid tumor such as melanoma, head and neck, liver or kidney cancer. Source: CD4+ or CD8+ T cells sorted from blood, taken in a trial of the OX40 agonist ivuxolimab. DNA of the CDR3: TGTGCCAGCACCCAAACAGGGGGGTTTACCTTGAACACTGAAGCTTTCTTT. Translation gives CASTQTGGFTLNTEAFF.